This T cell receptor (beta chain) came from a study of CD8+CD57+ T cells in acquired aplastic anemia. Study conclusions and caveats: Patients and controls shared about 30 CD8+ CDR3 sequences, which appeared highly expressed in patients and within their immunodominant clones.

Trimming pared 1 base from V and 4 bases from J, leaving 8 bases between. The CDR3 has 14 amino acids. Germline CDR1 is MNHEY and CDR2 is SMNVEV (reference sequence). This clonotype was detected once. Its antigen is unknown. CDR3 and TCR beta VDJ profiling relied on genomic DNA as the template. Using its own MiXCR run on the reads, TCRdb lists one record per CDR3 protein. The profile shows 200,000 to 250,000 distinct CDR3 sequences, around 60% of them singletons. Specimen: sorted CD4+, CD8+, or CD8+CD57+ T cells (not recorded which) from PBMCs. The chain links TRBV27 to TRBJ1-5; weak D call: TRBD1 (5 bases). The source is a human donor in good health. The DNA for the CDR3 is TGTGCCAGCAGTTTATTAGGGGCAAATCAGCCCCAGCATTTT. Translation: CASSLLGANQPQHF.